Listed below are T cell receptor beta chains from one sample, sequenced in a study of cytomegalovirus exposure and HLA in healthy donors. Method: immunoSEQ multiplex PCR; TCRdb's copy keeps in-frame clones and lacks some. Among around 140,000 clones listed, 75% to 80% were seen once. The sample taken for sequencing was PBMCs. The receptors were gathered from a woman aged 18 to 35 in good health and CMV-seropositive. Both conserved end residues are part of each CDR3. A D gene is named only where the DNA matches it firmly. Only some rows state a clone size, as once, few, many or a class for expanded clones.

D	V	size	J	DNA	CDR3
NA	TRBV2	NA	TRBJ2-1	TGTGCCAGCAGAGACGACAACAACGATGAGCAGTTCTTC	CASRDDNNDEQFF
TRBD1	TRBV18	NA	TRBJ2-7	TGTGCCAGCTCACCAAGTATAGGACAGGTCAACGAGCAGTACTTC	CASSPSIGQVNEQYF
NA	TRBV30	NA	TRBJ2-5	TGTGCCTGGAGATGGGGGCGAGGGGAGACCCAGTACTTC	CAWRWGRGETQYF
NA	TRBV28	NA	TRBJ2-5	TGTGCCAGCAGTTTACGTGGGGGCCAGTGGGGGGAGACCCAGTACTTC	CASSLRGGQWGETQYF
NA	TRBV18	NA	TRBJ1-6	TGTGCCAGCTCTATAGGCAGGGTCGATTCACCCCTCCACTTT	CASSIGRVDSPLHF
NA	TRBV5-1	NA	TRBJ2-5	TGCGCCAGCAGCTTGGGCAGGGGCTCACAAGAGACCCAGTACTTC	CASSLGRGSQETQYF
NA	TRBV21-1	NA	TRBJ2-7	TGTGCCACCTCCCGGGACAGGCCCTACGAGCAGTACTTC	CATSRDRPYEQYF
TRBD1	TRBV6-1	NA	TRBJ1-1	TGTGCCAGTAGCGGACAGGCGCCCCTAGGGACTGAAGCTTTCTTT	CASSGQAPLGTEAFF
NA	TRBV7-2	NA	TRBJ2-7	TGTGCCAGCAGCTTAGGGAGCAAGAACCTACGAGAGCAGTACTTC	CASSLGSKNLREQYF
NA	TRBV28	NA	TRBJ2-7	TGTGCCAGCACCCCCCGGACAGCTTCGGCTAAGCAGTACTTC	CASTPRTASAKQYF
TRBD1	TRBV10-3	NA	TRBJ1-5	TGTGCCATCAGTGGAGGACAGGGAAATCAGCCCCAGCATTTT	CAISGGQGNQPQHF
TRBD1	TRBV5-5	NA	TRBJ1-1	TGTGCCAGCAGCTCGGACAGGCAGGCTGAAGCTTTCTTT	CASSSDRQAEAFF
TRBD1	TRBV4-1	few	TRBJ1-4	TGCGCCAGCAGCCAAGAAGGGGGTCTGGACAGGGGGCGGGAAAAACTGTTTTTT	CASSQEGGLDRGREKLFF
NA	TRBV6-1	NA	TRBJ2-7	TGTGCCAGCAGGGAGACCTACGGGCAGTACTTC	CASRETYGQYF
TRBD1	TRBV18	NA	TRBJ1-5	TGTGCCAGCTCACTACAGGGGGCGGGTAGCAATCAGCCCCAGCATTTT	CASSLQGAGSNQPQHF
TRBD1	TRBV19	NA	TRBJ1-5	TGTGCCAGTAGTTCCGACAGGGCTTGGAATCAGCCCCAGCATTTT	CASSSDRAWNQPQHF
NA	TRBV28	NA	TRBJ1-5	TGTGCCAGCAGTTTTCACGGACGGACTCCTTATAGCAATCAGCCCCAGCATTTT	CASSFHGRTPYSNQPQHF
NA	TRBV2	NA	TRBJ1-1	TGTGCCAGCAGTGCCGCGACAGCTGGTCTGAACACTGAAGCTTTCTTT	CASSAATAGLNTEAFF